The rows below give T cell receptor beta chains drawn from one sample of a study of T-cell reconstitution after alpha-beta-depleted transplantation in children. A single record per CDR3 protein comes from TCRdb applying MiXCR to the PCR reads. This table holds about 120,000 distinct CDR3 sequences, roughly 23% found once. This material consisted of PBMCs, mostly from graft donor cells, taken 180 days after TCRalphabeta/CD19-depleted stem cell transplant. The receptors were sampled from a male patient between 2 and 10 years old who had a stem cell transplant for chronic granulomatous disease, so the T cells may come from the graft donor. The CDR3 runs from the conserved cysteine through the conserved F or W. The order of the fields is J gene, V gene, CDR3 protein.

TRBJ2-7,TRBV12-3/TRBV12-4,CASRRTNEQYF
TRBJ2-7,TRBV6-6,CASSYRDLYEQYF
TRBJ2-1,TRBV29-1,CSVGEGAYNEQFF
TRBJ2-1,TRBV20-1,CSAAGTTNANEQFF
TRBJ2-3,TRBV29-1,CSAGGLAGTASSTDTQYF
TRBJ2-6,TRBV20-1,CSAGGTAGANGLTF
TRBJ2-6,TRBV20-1,CSASRPIAGANVLTF
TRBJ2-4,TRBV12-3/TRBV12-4,CASTTTGAKNIQYF
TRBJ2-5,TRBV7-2,CASSLDTGAGETQYF
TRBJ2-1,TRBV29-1,CSVEREGPVF
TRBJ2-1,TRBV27,CASLKELAGHEQFF
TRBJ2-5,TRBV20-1,CSARGLAGGETQYF
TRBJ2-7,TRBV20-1,CSPGRDRYEQYF
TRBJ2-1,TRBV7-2,CASSPGLAYNEQFF
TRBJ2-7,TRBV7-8,CASSSLNRGAYEQYF
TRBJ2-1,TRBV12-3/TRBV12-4,CASSREGAGQFF
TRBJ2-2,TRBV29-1,CSVPLLNTGELFF
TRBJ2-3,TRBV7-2,CASSLEWTGVADTQYF
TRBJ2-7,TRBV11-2,CASNQGQGWREQYF
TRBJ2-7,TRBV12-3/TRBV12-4,CASSLVSVYEQYF
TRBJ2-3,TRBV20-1,CSAPRDYTDTQYF
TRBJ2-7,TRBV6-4,CASTVGQGANYEQYF
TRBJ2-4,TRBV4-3,CASSQDSGAGAKNIQYF
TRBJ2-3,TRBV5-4,CASSLDRVSTDTQYF
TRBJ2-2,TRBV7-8,CASSSILATGELFF
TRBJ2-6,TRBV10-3,CAIRTSGANVLTF